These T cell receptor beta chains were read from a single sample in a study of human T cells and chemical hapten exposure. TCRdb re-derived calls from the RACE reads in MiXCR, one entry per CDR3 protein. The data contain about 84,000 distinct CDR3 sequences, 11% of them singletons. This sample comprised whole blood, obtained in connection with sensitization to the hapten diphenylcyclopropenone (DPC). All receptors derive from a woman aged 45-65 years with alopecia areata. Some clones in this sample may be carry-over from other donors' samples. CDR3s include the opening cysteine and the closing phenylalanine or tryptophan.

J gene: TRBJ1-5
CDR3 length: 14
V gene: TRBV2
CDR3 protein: CASSGGRFNQPQHF

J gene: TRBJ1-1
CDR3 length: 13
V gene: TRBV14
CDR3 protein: CASSRTGATEAFF

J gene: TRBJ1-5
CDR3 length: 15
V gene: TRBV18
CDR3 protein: CASSPLGGATQPQHF

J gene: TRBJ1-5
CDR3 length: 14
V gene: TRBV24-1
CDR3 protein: CATSAGGSNQPQHF

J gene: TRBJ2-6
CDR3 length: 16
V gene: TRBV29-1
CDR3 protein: CSVEDLPFTGANVLTF

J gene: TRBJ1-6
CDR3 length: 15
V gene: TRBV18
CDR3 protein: CASSPSGQYNSPLHF

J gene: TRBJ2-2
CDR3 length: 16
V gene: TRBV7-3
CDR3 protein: CASSFAGGMNTGELFF

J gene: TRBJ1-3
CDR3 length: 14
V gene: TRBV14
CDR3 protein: CASSPKLSGNTIYF

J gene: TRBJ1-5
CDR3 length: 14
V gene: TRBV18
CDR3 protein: CASSEGTGNQPQHF

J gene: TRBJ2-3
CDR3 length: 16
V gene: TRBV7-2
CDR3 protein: CASSLPTGQGSDTQYF

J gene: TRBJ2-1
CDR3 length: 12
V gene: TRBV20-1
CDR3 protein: CSAARLASEQFF

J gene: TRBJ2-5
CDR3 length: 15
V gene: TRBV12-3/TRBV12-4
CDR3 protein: CASRPGQANQETQYF

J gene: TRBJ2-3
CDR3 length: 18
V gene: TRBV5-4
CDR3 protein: CASSLAGLRRGKTDTQYF

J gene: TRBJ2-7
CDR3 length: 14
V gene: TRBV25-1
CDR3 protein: CASASGTERTEQYF

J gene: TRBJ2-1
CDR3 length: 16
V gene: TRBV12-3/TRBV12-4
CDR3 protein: CASRGLLLAPLDEQFF